The sequence of this T cell receptor beta chain was determined in a study of shared clonotypes between healthy human individuals. The length of the CDR3 is 16 residues. Germline V lookup: CDR1 SEHNR, CDR2 FQNEAQ (reference sequence). J was trimmed by 4 bases and V by 5 bases; bases with no gene match: 10. It was CD45RO-negative cells, positively selected for CCR7, that made up naive CD8 cells, with terminally differentiated effector memory CD45RA+ cells excluded. Notes on the study in general: Between a handful of donors, naive CD4 clonotypes were shared at a level of around 4.9%. Naive subsets generally had larger estimated richness than memory subsets.

Clones were sequenced by immunoSEQ multiplex PCR, and TCRdb holds only the in-frame ones, with some missing. This table holds around 2,000,000 clones, approximately 95% found once. Remarks on this clone: The target antigen is unknown.

The chain carries TRBV7-9 and TRBJ2-3; 9 nucleotides match TRBD1. The receptor was derived from a man aged 18 to 30 in good health. Source material: naive CD8+ T cells sorted from blood. CDR3 loop: CASSMGPGQGPDTQYF. CDR3 bases: TGTGCCAGCAGCATGGGGCCGGGACAGGGACCAGATACGCAGTATTTT.